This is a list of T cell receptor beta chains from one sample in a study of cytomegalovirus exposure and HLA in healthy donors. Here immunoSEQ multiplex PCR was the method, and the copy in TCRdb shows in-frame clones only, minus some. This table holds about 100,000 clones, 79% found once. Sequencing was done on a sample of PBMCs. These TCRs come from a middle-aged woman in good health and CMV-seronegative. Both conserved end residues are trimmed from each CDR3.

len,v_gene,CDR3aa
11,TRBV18,AGHPPNTGELF
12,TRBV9,ASSVRLGGDEQF
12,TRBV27,ASSLDRFNSPLH
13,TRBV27,ASSLSMALADTQY
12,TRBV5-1,ASSLDGGSDTQY
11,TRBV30,AEASSEGSPLH
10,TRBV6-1,ASSEAGGDRL
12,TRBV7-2,ASGLRALGEKLF
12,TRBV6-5,ASSPDGRDYGYT
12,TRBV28,ASTSGGNTGELF
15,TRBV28,ASSLVSGSASSYEQY
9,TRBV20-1,SARITDTQY
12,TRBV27,ASSLSRENTEAF
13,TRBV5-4,ASSLAGTSTDTQY
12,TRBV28,ASSRSGHQETQY
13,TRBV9,ASSVSGGSGNTIY
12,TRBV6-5,ASQENYSNQPQH
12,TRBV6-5,ASSAGGADYGYT
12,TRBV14,ASSQVQGTAEAF
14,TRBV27,ASSLRVPYSGNTIY
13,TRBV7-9,ASSLILGGGGEAF
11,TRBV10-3,ATTSGRGETQY
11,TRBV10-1,ASSTGGAGEQF
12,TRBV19,ASRPVGDSGELF
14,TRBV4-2,ASSRRSAGGEETQY
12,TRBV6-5,ASRPGQGGHEQY
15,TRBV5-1,ASSLLTSGIPTDTQY
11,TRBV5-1,ASYNRGTGELF
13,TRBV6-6,ASSYSAGLTDTQY
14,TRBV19,ASSIAASPSENEQY
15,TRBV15,ATSRDLGGTYTGELF
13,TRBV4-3,ASSLDRGANTEAF
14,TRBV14,ASSQWTSGRTDTQY
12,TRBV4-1,ASRPRAGLTEAF
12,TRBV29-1,SVEDQGGKRTQY
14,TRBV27,ASSLSGGDRAYEQY
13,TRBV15,ATSRDSDSNYGYT
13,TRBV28,ASRPRGAGRNEQF
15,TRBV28,ASTHLPGTGFNQPQH
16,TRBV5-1,ASSFYPGQGTNTGELF
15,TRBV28,ASRGTGGSYSNQPQH
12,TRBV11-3,ASSSTNYTDTQY
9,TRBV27,ASTHLDTQY
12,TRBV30,AWRPPTGAGGYT
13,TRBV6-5,ASSVPFGTGDEQF
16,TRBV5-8,ASSLVRQNPRANYGYT
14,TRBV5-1,ASSLETSGGINEQF